This T cell receptor (beta chain) came from a study of blood T cell repertoires in COVID-19 (TCRdb year 2020). About the investigation overall: Samples from collaborators originated in the United States, Italy and Spain and spanned both the acute and convalescent phases of COVID-19. Nearly every sample came with metadata listing a de-identified subject ID, COVID-19 status, age in years and sex. The prospective study material was composed of cDNA or gDNA derived from T cells, B-cell-depleted T cells, or PBMCs. The dataset comprised deeply sampled blood TCRbeta repertoires from subjects exposed to, actively infected with, or recovered from COVID-19. The repertoires were released in a freely available public database meant as a resource for research on the immune response to SARS-CoV-2. The samples were drawn from two sources: the first 160 participants of the ongoing ImmuneRACE study, and 1,000 to 1,500 subjects contributed by 6 global collaborators. Where available, HLA class I and class II types were obtained from metadata supplied by the sample provider rather than from assay-based typing.

What the research found in general, with its limitations: The amount of clinical and demographic metadata varied by source and participant and was provided uncurated.

From a lookup of the germline V gene, CDR1 and CDR2 are SGHRS and YFSETQ. Reading from cysteine to phenylalanine, the CDR3 counts 14 amino acids. The kept DNA is CDR3 alone, 42 bases in frame from the first base. V has 2 bases trimmed and J has 7 bases trimmed; junction bases matching no gene number 7. Each collaborating institution followed its own protocols to collect whole blood in K2EDTA tubes. For TCRbeta analysis, collaborators shipped samples as frozen whole blood, isolated PBMCs, or DNA extracted from either of those sample types. As to this clone: The antigen it binds to is not known. Base qualities are not recorded, but no much larger clone differs from it by a single base.

TCRbeta CDR3 regions were amplified from genomic DNA by means of the immunoSEQ Assay, a bias-controlled multiplex PCR. The paper's data handling went like this. The number of nucleated cells in each sample was estimated from the amplification of reference gene primers within the assay. To quantify the absolute abundance of each unique TCRbeta CDR3 rearrangement, sequence reads were collapsed and filtered. For each sample, productive Simpson clonality was calculated by taking the square root of Simpson's diversity index across productive rearrangements. TCRdb's version of the immuneACCESS table is confined to in-frame rearrangements and falls short of the full clone set. An unresolved V gene accounts for under half of the shortfall where checked; the remainder is of unknown origin. V, J and clone size were drawn from that table, and D and trimming were deduced from the DNA. The sample records 65,000 to 100,000 clones, just over 85% of which are singletons. The ten most abundant clones make up around 4.8% of the sample.

The receptor was isolated from a woman of 80 years or more with acute or convalescent COVID-19. The sample comprised peripheral blood. The chain employs TRBV5-1 and TRBJ1-2; the central 8 bases match TRBD1. In nucleotide form, the sequence is TGCGCCAGCAGCTTTCCGGGACAGGAACGTGGCTACACCTTC. Its translation is CASSFPGQERGYTF.